The clone carrying this TCR beta chain was found many times. Germline CDR1 reads KGHSH; CDR2 reads LQKENI. The length of the CDR3 is 12 residues. V lost 3 bases and J lost 11, with 8 bases in between. The record originates from a study of T cells in Graves' hyperthyroidism and ophthalmopathy. RNA transcripts were the template for amplifying TCR beta CDR3 regions. The study used the HTBI primer set for a first-round RT-PCR of the TCR CDR3. TCRdb reprocessed the multiplex PCR reads with MiXCR, giving one entry per CDR3 protein. This sample has some 580,000 distinct CDR3 sequences, with about a sixth found just once.

The sample comprised blood. The origin of this receptor is a woman between 40 and 55 years old with Graves' ophthalmopathy. The chain recombines TRBV18 with TRBJ1-6; D ambiguous. The CDR3 here is CASSPGGPPLHF. In DNA, the CDR3 is TGTGCCAGCTCACCTGGAGGGCCACCCCTCCACTTT.